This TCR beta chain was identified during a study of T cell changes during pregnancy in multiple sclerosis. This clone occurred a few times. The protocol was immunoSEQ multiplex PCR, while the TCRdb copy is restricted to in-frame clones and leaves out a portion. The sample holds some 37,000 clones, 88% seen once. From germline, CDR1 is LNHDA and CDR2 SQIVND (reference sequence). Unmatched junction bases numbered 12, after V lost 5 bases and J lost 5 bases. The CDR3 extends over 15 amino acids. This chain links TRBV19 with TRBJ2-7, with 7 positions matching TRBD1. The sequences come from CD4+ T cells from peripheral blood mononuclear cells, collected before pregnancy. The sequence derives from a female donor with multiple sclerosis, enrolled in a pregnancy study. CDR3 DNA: TGTGCCAGTAGTGCGACCGGGACAGCCCCTGACGAGCAGTACTTC. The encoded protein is CASSATGTAPDEQYF.